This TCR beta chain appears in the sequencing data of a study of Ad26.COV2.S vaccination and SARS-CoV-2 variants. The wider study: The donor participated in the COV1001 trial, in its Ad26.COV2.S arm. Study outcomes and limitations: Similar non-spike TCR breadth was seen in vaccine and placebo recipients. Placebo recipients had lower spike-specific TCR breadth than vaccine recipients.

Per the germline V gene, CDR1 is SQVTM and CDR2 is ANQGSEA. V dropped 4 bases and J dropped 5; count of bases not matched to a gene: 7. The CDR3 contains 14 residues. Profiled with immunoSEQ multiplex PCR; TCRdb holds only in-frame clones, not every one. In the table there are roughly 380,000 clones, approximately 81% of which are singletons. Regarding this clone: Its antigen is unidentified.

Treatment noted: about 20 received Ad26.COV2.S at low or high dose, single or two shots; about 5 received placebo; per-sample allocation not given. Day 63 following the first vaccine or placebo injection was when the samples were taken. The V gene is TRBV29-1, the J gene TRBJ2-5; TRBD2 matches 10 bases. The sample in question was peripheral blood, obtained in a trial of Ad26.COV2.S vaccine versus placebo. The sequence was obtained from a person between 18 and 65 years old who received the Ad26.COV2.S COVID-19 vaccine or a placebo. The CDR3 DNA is TGCAGCGTTGTTAGGGATAGCGGGGGGGAGACCCAGTACTTC. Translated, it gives CSVVRDSGGETQYF.